One sample yielded the 8 T cell receptor beta chains listed below, sequenced in a study of a mutant IDH1 vaccine in newly diagnosed glioma. The time point is: week 5, during vaccination. All doses held 300 ug of mutant IDH1 20-mer peptide, with topical imiquimod. Clones were sequenced by immunoSEQ multiplex PCR, and TCRdb holds only the in-frame ones, with some missing. The sample lists roughly 60,000 clones, around 84% occurring once. Their specific antigens are unknown. The source material was PBMCs, sampled from a glioma patient whose treatment included an IDH1 peptide vaccine. The source is a woman aged 45 to 65 with glioma.

The count of this clone is one. V and J are TRBV9 and TRBJ1-1, with D possibly TRBD1 on 5 matching bases. Germline CDR1 is SGDLS and CDR2 is YYNGEE. Trimming took off 1 base at V and 5 bases at J, with 15 bases between the two ends. The length of the CDR3 is 15 residues. CDR3 region: CASSVNGGVETEAFF. The CDR3 nucleotides are TGTGCCAGCAGCGTAAACGGGGGAGTGGAGACTGAAGCTTTCTTT.

CDR3 residues: CASSKVGRGPGGYTF. In DNA form, the CDR3 reads TGTGCCAGCAGCAAAGTCGGCAGGGGGCCCGGTGGCTACACCTTC. V gene TRBV7-8 combines with J gene TRBJ1-2, with 8 bases fitting TRBD1. CDR1 is SGHVS and CDR2 is FQNEAQ in the germline V gene. V shed 5 bases, J shed 7 bases, and the junction held 12 bases outside the gene matches. The CDR3 is 15 amino acids.

The chain is built from TRBV27 and TRBJ1-1, with D possibly being TRBD1 (5 bases). This CDR3 is 16 amino acids long. The V end was cut by 0 bases, the J end by 3 bases, with 14 bases between. Per the germline V gene, CDR1 is MNHEY and CDR2 is SMNVEV (reference sequence). The CDR3 coding sequence is TGTGCCAGCAGTTTATCGGCAAGGGGCGGGTACACTGAAGCTTTCTTT. Protein: CASSLSARGGYTEAFF.

The rearrangement uses TRBV5-6 and TRBJ2-3; TRBD2 aligns across 12 bases. CDR1 is SGHDT, CDR2 YYEEEE, per germline. Trimming took 1 base from V and 7 from J; bases not matched to a gene: 7. The CDR3 covers 16 residues. DNA of the CDR3: TGTGCCAGCAGCTTGTTAGGACTAGCGGGGTTGAATACGCAGTATTTT. Translating it yields CASSLLGLAGLNTQYF.

This rearrangement joins TRBV4-1 to TRBJ2-3; D gene ambiguous. V lost 4 bases to trimming and J lost 1 base, with 12 bases between them. The CDR3 is 15 amino acids. The germline gives CDR1 MGHRA, CDR2 YSYEKL. The chain's CDR3 is CASSPPTPGTDTQYF. CDR3 DNA: TGCGCCAGCAGCCCCCCGACCCCGGGCACAGATACGCAGTATTTT.

The rearrangement uses TRBV15 and TRBJ2-7; no reliable D call. The CDR3 consists of 13 residues. Trimming took off 1 base at V and 3 bases at J, with 7 bases between the two ends. Germline CDR1 LNHNV, CDR2 YYDKDF (reference sequence). This chain's CDR3 is CATSRGDDYEQYF. The CDR3 bases are TGTGCCACCAGCAGAGGAGACGACTACGAGCAGTACTTC.

The V and J genes are TRBV5-4 and TRBJ1-6; D might be TRBD1 (6 bases). The CDR3 sequence is 17 residues long. Trimming took off 2 bases at V and 6 bases at J, with 18 bases between the two ends. Germline V gene data show CDR1 as SGHNT and CDR2 as YYREEE (reference sequence). CDR3 in amino acids: CASSLRATPGANSPLHF. The CDR3 DNA reads TGTGCCAGCAGCTTAAGGGCGACCCCAGGGGCTAATTCACCCCTCCACTTT.

The rearrangement joins TRBV14 to TRBJ1-4, with D hard to call. Trimming took off 1 base at V and 10 bases at J, with 10 bases between the two ends. Germline V gene sequence: CDR1 SGHDN, CDR2 FVKESK. The CDR3 contains 13 residues. CDR3 loop: CASSQGGTRKLFF. CDR3 DNA: TGTGCCAGCAGCCAAGGGGGAACGCGAAAACTGTTTTTT. The full variable domain, completed using reference TRBV14 and TRBJ1-4, is EAGVTQFPSHSVIEKGQTVTLRCDPISGHDNLYWYRRVMGKEIKFLLHFVKESKQDESGMPNNRFLAERTGGTYSTLKVQPAELEDSGVYFCASSQGGTRKLFFGSGTQLSVL.